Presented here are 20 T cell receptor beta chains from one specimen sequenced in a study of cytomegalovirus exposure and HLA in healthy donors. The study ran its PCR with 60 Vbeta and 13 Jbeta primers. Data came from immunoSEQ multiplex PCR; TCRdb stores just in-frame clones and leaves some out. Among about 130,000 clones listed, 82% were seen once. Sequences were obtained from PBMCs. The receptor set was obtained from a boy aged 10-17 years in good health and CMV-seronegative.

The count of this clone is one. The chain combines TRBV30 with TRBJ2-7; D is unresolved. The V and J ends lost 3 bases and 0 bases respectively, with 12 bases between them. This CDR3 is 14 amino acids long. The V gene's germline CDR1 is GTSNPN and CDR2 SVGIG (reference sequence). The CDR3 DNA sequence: TGTGCCTGGAGGTTAACAATCAGCTCCTACGAGCAGTACTTC. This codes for CAWRLTISSYEQYF.

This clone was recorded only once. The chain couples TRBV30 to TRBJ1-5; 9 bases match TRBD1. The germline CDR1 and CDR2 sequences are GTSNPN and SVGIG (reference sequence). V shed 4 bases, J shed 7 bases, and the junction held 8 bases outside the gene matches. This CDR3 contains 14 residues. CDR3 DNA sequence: TGTGCCTGGACCCGGGACAGGGAGAACCAGCCCCAGCATTTT. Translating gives CAWTRDRENQPQHF.

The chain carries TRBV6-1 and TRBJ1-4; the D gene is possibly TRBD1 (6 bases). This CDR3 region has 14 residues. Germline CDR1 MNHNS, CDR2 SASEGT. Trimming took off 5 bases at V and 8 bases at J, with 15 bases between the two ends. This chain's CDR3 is CASSLIRGEEKLFF. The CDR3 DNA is TGTGCCAGCAGTTTGATCAGGGGAGAAGAAAAACTGTTTTTT.

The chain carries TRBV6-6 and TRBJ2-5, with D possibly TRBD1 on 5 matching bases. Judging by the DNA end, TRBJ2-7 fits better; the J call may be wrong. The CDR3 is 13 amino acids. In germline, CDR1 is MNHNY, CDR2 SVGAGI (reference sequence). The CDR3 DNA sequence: TGTGCCAGCAGCGTGGTCAGGGATGGCGAGCAGTACTTC. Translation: CASSVVRDGEQYF.

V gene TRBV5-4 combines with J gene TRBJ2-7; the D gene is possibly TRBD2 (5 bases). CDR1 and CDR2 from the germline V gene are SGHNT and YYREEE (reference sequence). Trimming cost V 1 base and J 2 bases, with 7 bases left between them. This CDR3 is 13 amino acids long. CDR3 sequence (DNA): TGTGCCAGCAGCTTGTTCGGGACCTACGAGCAGTACTTC. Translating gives CASSLFGTYEQYF.

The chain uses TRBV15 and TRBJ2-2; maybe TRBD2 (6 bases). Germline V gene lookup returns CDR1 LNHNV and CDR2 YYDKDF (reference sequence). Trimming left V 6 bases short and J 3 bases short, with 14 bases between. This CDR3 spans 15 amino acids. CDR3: CATRASSAHTGELFF. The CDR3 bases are TGTGCCACCAGAGCCTCTAGCGCCCACACCGGGGAGCTGTTTTTT.

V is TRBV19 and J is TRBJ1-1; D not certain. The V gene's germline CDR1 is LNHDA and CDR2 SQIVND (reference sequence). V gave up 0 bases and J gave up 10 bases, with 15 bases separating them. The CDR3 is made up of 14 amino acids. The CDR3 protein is CASSIDRETHRAFF. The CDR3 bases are TGTGCCAGTAGTATAGATCGGGAAACCCACCGAGCTTTCTTT. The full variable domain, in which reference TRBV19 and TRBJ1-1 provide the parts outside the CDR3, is DGGITQSPKYLFRKEGQNVTLSCEQNLNHDAMYWYRQDPGQGLRLIYYSQIVNDFQKGDIAEGYSVSREKKESFPLTVTSAQKNPTAFYLCASSIDRETHRAFFGQGTRLTVV.

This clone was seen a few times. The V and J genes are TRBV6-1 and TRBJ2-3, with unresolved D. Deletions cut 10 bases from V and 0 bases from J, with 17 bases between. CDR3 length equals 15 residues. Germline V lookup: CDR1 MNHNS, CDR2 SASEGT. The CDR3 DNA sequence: TGTGCCACCACCCTTCCCCCGACTAGCACAGATACGCAGTATTTT. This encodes CATTLPPTSTDTQYF.

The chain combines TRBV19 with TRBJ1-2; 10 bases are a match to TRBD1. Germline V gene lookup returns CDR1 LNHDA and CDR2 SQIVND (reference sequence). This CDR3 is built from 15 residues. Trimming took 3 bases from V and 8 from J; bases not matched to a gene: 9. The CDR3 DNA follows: TGTGCCAGTAGTATGACCCGGACAGGGGGTGGCGGCTACACCTTC. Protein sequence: CASSMTRTGGGGYTF.

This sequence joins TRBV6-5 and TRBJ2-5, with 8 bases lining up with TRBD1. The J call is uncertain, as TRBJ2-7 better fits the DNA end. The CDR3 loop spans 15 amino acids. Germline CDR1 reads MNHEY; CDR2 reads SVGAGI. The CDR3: CASRVAGQGSYEQYF. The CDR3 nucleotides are TGTGCCAGCAGAGTAGCAGGACAGGGCTCCTACGAGCAGTACTTC.

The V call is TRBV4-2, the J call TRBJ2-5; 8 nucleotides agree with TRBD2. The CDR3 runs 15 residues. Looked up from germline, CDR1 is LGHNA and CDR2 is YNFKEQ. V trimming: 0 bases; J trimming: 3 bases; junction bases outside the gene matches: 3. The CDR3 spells CASSQDGTREETQYF. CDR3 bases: TGTGCCAGCAGCCAAGATGGGACTAGGGAAGAGACCCAGTACTTC.

The CDR3 protein is CASSASGTGELFF. For the CDR3, the DNA is TGTGCCAGCAGCGCCTCCGGCACCGGGGAGCTGTTTTTT. This chain connects TRBV9 to TRBJ2-2, with no clear D. CDR1 is SGDLS, CDR2 YYNGEE, per germline. This CDR3 has 13 amino acids. The V gene lost 3 bases and the J gene lost 4 bases, with 7 bases spanning the gap.

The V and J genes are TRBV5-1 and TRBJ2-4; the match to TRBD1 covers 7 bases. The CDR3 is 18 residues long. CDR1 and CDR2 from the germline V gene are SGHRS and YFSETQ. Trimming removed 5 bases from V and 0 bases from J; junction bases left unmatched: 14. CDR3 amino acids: CASRPASTGEIAKNIQYF. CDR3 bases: TGCGCCAGCAGGCCCGCGTCTACAGGGGAAATAGCCAAAAACATTCAGTACTTC.

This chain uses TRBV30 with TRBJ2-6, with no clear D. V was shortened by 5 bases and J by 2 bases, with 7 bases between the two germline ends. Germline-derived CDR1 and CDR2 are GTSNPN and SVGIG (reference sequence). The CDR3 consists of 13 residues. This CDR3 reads CAWEATGANVLTF. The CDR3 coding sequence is TGTGCCTGGGAGGCTACTGGGGCCAACGTCCTGACTTTC. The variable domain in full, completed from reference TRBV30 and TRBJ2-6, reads SQTIHQWPATLVQPVGSPLSLECTVEGTSNPNLYWYRQAAGRGLQLLFYSVGIGQISSEVPQNLSASRPQDRQFILSSKKLLLSDSGFYLCAWEATGANVLTFGAGSRLTVL.

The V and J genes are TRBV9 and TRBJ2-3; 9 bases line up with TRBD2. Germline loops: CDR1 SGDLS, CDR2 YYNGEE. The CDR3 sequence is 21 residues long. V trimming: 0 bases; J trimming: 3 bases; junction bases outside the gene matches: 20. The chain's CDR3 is CASSVATPTSGRPWRTDTQYF. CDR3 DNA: TGTGCCAGCAGCGTAGCTACCCCCACAAGCGGGAGGCCCTGGAGGACAGATACGCAGTATTTT.

The CDR3 sequence: CASSLDLSSGSTGELFF. The CDR3 DNA is TGTGCCAGCAGCTTAGACCTTTCTAGCGGGAGTACCGGGGAGCTGTTTTTT. This chain links TRBV7-2 with TRBJ2-2, with 10 bases that match TRBD2. The CDR3 has 17 residues. Unmatched junction bases numbered 7, after V lost 1 base and J lost 5 bases. Per the germline V gene, CDR1 is SGHTA and CDR2 is FQGNSA.

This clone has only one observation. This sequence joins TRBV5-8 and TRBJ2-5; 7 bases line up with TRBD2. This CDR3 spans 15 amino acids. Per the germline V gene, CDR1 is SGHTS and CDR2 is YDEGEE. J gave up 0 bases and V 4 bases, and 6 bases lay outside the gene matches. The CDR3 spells CASSPSGGHQETQYF. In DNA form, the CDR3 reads TGTGCCAGCAGCCCCTCGGGAGGCCACCAAGAGACCCAGTACTTC.

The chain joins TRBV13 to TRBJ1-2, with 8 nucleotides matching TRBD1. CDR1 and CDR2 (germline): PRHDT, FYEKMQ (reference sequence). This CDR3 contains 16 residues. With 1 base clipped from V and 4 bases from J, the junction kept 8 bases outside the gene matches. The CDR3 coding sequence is TGTGCCAGCAGCTTAGCCTCCAGGGGGCCGAGCTATGGCTACACCTTC. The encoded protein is CASSLASRGPSYGYTF.

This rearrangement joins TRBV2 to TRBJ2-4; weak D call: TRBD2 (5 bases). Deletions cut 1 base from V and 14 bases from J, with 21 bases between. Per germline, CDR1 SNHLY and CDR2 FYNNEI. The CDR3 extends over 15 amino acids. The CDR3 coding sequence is TGTGCCAGCAGTGAAGAGGAGTACAGCGGCATTGTAAAGTACTTC. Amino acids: CASSEEEYSGIVKYF. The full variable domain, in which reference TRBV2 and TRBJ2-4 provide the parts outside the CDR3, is EPEVTQTPSHQVTQMGQEVILRCVPISNHLYFYWYRQILGQKVEFLVSFYNNEISEKSEIFDDQFSVERPDGSNFTLKIRSTKLEDSAMYFCASSEEEYSGIVKYFGAGTRLSVL.

CDR3 loop: CASSPPSGAYNEQFF. DNA of the CDR3: TGTGCCAGCAGCCCCCCTAGCGGGGCCTACAATGAGCAGTTCTTC. This chain links TRBV5-4 with TRBJ2-1, with 9 bases lining up with TRBD2. V dropped 4 bases and J dropped 2; count of bases not matched to a gene: 4. The CDR3 totals 15 residues. Germline V lookup: CDR1 SGHNT, CDR2 YYREEE (reference sequence).